The clone carrying this T cell receptor (beta chain) was counted between two and nine times. Its antigen is not known. The protocol was immunoSEQ multiplex PCR, while the TCRdb copy is restricted to in-frame clones and leaves out a portion. The sample yields roughly 17,000 clones, roughly three fifths seen once. Germline CDR1 SQVTM, CDR2 ANQGSEA. Trimming cost V 4 bases and J 7 bases; bases outside gene matches: 1. The CDR3 covers 11 residues. This specimen comes from a study of cytotoxic CD8 clonotypes in ibrutinib-treated CLL. As for the study in general: Productive templates averaged 255,043 per sample, and productive rearrangements some 96,000.

Whole-study results and caveats: Starting clonality was above that of age-matched healthy donors and tracked circulating CD8+ T-cell counts.

The chain has TRBV29-1 and TRBJ2-4, with 7 bases lining up with TRBD2. The specimen comprised PBMCs, sampled after 12 months of ibrutinib treatment. The source of this sequence is a human donor with chronic lymphocytic leukemia. The CDR3, as DNA: TGCAGCGTTGTGGGGGGGAACATTCAGTACTTC. The encoded protein is CSVVGGNIQYF.